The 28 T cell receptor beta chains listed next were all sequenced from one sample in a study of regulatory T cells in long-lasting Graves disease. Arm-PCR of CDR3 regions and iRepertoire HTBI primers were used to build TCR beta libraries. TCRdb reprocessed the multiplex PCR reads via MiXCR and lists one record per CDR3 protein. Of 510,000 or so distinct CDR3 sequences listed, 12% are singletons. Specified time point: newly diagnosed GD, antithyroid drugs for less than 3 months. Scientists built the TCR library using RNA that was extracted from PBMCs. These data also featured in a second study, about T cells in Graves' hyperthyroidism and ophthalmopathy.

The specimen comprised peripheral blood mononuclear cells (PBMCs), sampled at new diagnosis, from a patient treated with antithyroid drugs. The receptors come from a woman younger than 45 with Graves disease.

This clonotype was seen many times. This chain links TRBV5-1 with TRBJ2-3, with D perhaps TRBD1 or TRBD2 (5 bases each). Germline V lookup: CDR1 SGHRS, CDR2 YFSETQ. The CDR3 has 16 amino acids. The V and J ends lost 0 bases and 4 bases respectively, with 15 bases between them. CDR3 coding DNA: TGCGCCAGCAGCTTGGGAGGGGCCCAGAACGCAGATACGCAGTATTTT. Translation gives CASSLGGAQNADTQYF.

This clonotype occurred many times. The CDR3 DNA is TGTGCCAGCAGGTCAGGGGAGCGGGTCGCAGATACGCAGTATTTT. Its protein product is CASRSGERVADTQYF. The chain links TRBV11-2 to TRBJ2-3; perhaps D is TRBD1 or TRBD2 (6 bases each). The germline V and J ends were trimmed by 6 bases and 4 bases, with 17 bases remaining between them. This CDR3 spans 15 amino acids. The germline gives CDR1 SGHAT, CDR2 FQNNGV.

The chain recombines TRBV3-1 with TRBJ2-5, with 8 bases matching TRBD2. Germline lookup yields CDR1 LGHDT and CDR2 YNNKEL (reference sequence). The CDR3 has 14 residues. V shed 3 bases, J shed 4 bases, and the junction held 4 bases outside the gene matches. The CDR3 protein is CASSQGLVGETQYF. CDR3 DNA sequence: TGTGCCAGCAGCCAGGGACTAGTAGGAGAGACCCAGTACTTC.

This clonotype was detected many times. The CDR3 loop reads CASSHFLRQGQETQYF. In DNA, the CDR3 is TGTGCCAGCAGCCATTTCTTGCGACAGGGGCAAGAGACCCAGTACTTC. V and J are TRBV14 and TRBJ2-5, with 8 bases fitting TRBD1. Per the germline V gene, CDR1 is SGHDN and CDR2 is FVKESK. The CDR3 sequence is 16 residues long. With 3 bases clipped from V and 2 bases from J, the junction kept 8 bases outside the gene matches.

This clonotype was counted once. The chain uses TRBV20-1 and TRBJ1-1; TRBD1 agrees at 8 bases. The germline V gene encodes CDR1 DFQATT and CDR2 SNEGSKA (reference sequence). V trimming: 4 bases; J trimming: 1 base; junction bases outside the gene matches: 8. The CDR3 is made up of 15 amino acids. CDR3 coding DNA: TGCAGTGCTACTAGGACCAGGGGGCAGAACACTGAAGCTTTCTTT. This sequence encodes CSATRTRGQNTEAFF.

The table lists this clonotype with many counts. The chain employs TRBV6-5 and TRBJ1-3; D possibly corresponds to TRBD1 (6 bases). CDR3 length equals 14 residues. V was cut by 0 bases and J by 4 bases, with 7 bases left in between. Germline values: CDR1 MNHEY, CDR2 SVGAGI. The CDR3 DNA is TGTGCCAGCAGTTACTCTACAGGGGGAAACACCATATATTTT. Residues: CASSYSTGGNTIYF.

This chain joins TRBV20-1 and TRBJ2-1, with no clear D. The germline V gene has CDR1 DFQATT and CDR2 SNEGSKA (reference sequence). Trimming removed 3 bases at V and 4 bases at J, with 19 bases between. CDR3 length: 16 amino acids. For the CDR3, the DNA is TGCAGTGCTAGGAAGCCCCCGGCGGTTATTTACAATGAGCAGTTCTTC. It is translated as CSARKPPAVIYNEQFF.

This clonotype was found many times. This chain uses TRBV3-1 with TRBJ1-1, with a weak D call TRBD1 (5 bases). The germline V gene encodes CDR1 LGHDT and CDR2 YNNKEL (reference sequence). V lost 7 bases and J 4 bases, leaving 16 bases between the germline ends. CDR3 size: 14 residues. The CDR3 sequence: CASTPSTESTEAFF. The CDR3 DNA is TGTGCCAGCACCCCATCGACAGAGAGCACTGAAGCTTTCTTT.

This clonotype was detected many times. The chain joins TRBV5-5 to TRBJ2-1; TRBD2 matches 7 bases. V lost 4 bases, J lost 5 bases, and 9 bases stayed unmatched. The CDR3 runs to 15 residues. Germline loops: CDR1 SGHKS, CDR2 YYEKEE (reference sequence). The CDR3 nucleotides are TGTGCCAGCAGCCCCGCACCGACTAGCAACAATGAGCAGTTCTTC. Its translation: CASSPAPTSNNEQFF.

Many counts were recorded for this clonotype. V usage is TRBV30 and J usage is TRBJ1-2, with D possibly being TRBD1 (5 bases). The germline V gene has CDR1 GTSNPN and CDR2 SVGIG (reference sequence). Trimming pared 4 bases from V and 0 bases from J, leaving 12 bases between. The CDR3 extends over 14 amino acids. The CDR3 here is CAWNNGGANYGYTF. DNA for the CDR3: TGTGCCTGGAACAACGGAGGGGCTAACTATGGCTACACCTTC.

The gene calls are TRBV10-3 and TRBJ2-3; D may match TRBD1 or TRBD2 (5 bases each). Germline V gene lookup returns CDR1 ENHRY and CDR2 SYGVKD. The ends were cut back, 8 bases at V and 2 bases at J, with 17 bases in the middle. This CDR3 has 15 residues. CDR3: CAIGNTGPYTDTQYF. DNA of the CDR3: TGTGCCATCGGGAACACGGGACCCTACACAGATACGCAGTATTTT.

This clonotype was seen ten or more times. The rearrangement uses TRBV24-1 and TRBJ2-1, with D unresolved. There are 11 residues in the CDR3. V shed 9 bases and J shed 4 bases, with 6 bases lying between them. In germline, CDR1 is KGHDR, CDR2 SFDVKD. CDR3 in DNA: TGTGCCACCTCCCTTTACAATGAGCAGTTCTTC. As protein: CATSLYNEQFF.

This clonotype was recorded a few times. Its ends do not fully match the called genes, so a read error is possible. The CDR3 nucleotides are TGTGCCAGCAGTATTTACGACCGGCCCTATGGCCACACCTTC. Translated, it gives CASSIYDRPYGHTF. The chain recombines TRBV28 with TRBJ1-2; the D is unclear. The CDR3 has 14 amino acids. Germline loops: CDR1 MDHEN, CDR2 SYDVKM.

CDR3 coding DNA: TGTGCCAGCAGTGAAGGTCGAGGAGATACGCAGTATTTT. Translated: CASSEGRGDTQYF. The genes are TRBV2 and TRBJ2-3; D is unclear. V was trimmed by 1 base and J by 5 bases, leaving 7 bases between them. Germline values: CDR1 SNHLY, CDR2 FYNNEI. The length of the CDR3 is 13 residues.

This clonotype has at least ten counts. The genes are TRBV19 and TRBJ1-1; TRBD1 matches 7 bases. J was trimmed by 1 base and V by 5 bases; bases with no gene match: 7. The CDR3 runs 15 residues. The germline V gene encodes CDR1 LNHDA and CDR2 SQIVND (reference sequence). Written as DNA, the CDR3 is TGTGCCAGTAGTGACCGACAGGGTGAGAACACTGAAGCTTTCTTT. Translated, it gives CASSDRQGENTEAFF.

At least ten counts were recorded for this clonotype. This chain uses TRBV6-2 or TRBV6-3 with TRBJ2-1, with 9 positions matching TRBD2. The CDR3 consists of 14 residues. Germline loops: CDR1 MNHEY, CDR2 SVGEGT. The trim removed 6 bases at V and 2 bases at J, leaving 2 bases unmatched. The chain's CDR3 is CASRGLAPYNEQFF. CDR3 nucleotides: TGTGCCAGCAGGGGACTAGCCCCCTACAATGAGCAGTTCTTC.

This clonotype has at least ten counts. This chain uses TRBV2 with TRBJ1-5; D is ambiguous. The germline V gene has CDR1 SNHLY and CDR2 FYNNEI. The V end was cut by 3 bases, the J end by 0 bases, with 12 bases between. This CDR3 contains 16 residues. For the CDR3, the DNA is TGTGCCAGCAGTGACCAGGCAGCCGATAGCAATCAGCCCCAGCATTTT. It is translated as CASSDQAADSNQPQHF.

The CDR3 loop is CASSKKQESYEQYF. Written as DNA, the CDR3 is TGTGCCAGTAGTAAGAAGCAGGAGAGCTACGAGCAGTACTTC. The V and J genes are TRBV19 and TRBJ2-7; no clear D gene. CDR3 length: 14 residues. Trimming removed 4 bases at V and 3 bases at J, with 13 bases between. CDR1 LNHDA and CDR2 SQIVND come from the germline V gene (reference sequence).

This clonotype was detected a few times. The CDR3 coding sequence is TGTGCCAGCAGGAAGGGGACAGGGGACTCCGAGCAGTACTTC. Encoded protein: CASRKGTGDSEQYF. The chain uses TRBV6-1 and TRBJ2-7, with TRBD1 matching 10 bases. The CDR3 has 14 residues. CDR1 and CDR2 from the germline V gene are MNHNS and SASEGT. V shed 6 bases and J 6 bases; nucleotides not matched to a gene: 8.

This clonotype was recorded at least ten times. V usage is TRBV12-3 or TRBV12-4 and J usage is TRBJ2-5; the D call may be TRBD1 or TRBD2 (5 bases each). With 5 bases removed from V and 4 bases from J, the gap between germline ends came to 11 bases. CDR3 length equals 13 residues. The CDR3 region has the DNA TGTGCCAGCAGTCTAGACAGCGGAGAGACCCAGTACTTC. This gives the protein CASSLDSGETQYF.

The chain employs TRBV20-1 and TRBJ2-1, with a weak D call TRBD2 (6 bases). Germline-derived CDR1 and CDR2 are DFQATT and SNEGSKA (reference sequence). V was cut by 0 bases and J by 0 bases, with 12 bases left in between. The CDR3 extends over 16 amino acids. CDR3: CSARDLSGPSYNEQFF. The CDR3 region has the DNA TGCAGTGCTAGAGACTTAAGCGGGCCCTCCTACAATGAGCAGTTCTTC.

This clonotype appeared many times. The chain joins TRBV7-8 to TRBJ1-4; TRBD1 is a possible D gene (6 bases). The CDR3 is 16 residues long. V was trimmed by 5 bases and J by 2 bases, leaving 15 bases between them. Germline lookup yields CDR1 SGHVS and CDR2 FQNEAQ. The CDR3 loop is CASSGSRGSTNEKLFF. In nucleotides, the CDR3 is TGTGCCAGCAGCGGGAGCAGGGGTTCCACTAATGAAAAACTGTTTTTT. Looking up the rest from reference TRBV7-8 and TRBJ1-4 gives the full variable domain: GAGVSQSPRYKVAKRGQDVALRCDPISGHVSLFWYQQALGQGPEFLTYFQNEAQLDKSGLPSDRFFAERPEGSVSTLKIQRTQQEDSAVYLCASSGSRGSTNEKLFFGSGTQLSVL.

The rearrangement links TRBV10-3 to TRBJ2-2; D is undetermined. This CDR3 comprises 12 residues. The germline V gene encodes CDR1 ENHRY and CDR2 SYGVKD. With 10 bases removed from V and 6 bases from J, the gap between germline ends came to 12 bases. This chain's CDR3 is CATRVYSGELFF. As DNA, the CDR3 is TGTGCCACCCGCGTATACTCCGGGGAGCTGTTTTTT.

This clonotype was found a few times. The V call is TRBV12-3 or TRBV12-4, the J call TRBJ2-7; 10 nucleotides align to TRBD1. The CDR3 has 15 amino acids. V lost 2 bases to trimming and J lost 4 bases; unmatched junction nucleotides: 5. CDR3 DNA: TGTGCCAGCAGTTTACAGACAGGGGGCATTTACGAGCAGTACTTC. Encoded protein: CASSLQTGGIYEQYF.

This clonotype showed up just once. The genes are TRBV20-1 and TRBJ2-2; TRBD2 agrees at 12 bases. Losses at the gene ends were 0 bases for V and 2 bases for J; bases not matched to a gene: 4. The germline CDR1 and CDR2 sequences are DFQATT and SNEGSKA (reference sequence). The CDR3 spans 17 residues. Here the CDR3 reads CSARDPSGRGNTGELFF. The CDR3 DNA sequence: TGCAGTGCTAGAGATCCTAGCGGGAGGGGTAACACCGGGGAGCTGTTTTTT.

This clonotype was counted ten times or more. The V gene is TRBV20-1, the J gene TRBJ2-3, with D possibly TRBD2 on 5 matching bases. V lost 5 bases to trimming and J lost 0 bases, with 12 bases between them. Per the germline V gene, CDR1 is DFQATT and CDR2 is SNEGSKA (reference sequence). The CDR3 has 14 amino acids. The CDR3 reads CSAWELGSTDTQYF. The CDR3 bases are TGCAGTGCTTGGGAGTTGGGGAGCACAGATACGCAGTATTTT.

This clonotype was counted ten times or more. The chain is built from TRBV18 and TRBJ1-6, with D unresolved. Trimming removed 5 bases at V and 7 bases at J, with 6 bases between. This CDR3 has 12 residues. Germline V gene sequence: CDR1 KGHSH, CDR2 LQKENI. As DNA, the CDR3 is TGTGCCAGCTCAGCCGAAAATTCACCCCTCCACTTT. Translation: CASSAENSPLHF.

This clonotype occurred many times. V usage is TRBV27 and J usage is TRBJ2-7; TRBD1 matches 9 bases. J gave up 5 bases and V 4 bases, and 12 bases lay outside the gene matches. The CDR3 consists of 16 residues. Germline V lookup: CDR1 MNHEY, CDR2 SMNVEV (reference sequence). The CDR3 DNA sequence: TGTGCCAGCAGTTCTGCGATCGGGACAGGGTCAAACGAGCAGTACTTC. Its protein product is CASSSAIGTGSNEQYF.